Detailed here is one T cell receptor (beta chain). Its antigen has not been determined. Per-base qualities were not stored, and no clone one base away is much larger. Each donor gave one peripheral blood draw, averaging roughly 0.11 L, which was collected into heparinised tubes. Using a panel that included CD45RO, CCR7, CD25, CD127, CD95 and CD27, naive, central memory, regulatory and stem cell-like memory CD4+ T cells were sorted on a BD FACSAria II. All sorted populations exceeded 95% purity. PBMCs were separated immediately by Lymphoprep density gradient centrifugation and were stained directly, without being cultured. To minimize batch effects, samples were stained and sorted in pairs, one healthy donor with one patient per experiment. The High Capacity cDNA Reverse Transcription Kit was used to reverse transcribe all of the isolated RNA, meaning that expressed TCRB transcripts were what got sequenced. Deep immunoSEQ sequencing was performed on naive, central memory and regulatory T cell samples, with an average of roughly 3.3 million total reads per sample. Sorted cells were lysed in RLT buffer and RNA was extracted with DNase-treated RNeasy Micro or Mini kits, depending on cell number. Each cell subset was processed on its own to prevent cross-contamination, while patient and healthy donor samples were processed together. The immunoSEQ multiplex PCR was used to amplify TCRB sequences from cDNA, yielding 87-bp fragments that span the CDR3 region. Sequencing of the amplicons was performed on the Illumina HiSeq platform. In the source study's methods: PCR bias was computationally corrected using synthetic template baselines, reads within Hamming distance 2 were collapsed, and singletons that could not be merged were discarded. Reads were aligned against IMGT so that V, D and J genes, CDR3 length and insertions or deletions at six rearrangement sites could be assigned. Within each subset, clonotype counts were normalized to sorted cell number, and only after that were true diversity and Gini coefficients computed with the tcR R package. The overlap coefficient, calculated on TCRB nucleotide sequences, was used to measure repertoire sharing. Out-of-frame TCRB sequences from naive cells were analyzed to stand in for the pre-selection repertoire. Drawn from immuneACCESS, this table holds only the in-frame rearrangements with V and J called that TCRdb kept. Clones are partly lost; checked studies trace under half to an unresolved V gene and leave the rest unexplained. Clone size and the V and J calls come from that table; the DNA yielded D and trimming. This sample gives around 310,000 clones in total; 9.5% to 11% of them show up just once. 0.015% of the sample is held by the ten biggest clonotypes.

The data derive from a study of beta chain features in type 1 diabetes (dated by TCRdb to between 2018 and 2020). Turning to the overall study: No differences in mean age, gender distribution, total cell number or subset yield were found between patients and healthy donors. A total of roughly 99 million sorted cells were examined across all samples, and the number of cells per subset was strongly correlated with RNA yield. The study compared TCRB repertoires of sorted circulating CD4+ T cell subsets between recently diagnosed type 1 diabetes patients and matched healthy donors. Regulatory and stem cell-like memory subsets were isolated from only 8 patients and 8 healthy donors, whereas naive and central memory subsets came from all 30 or so donors. The paper's findings and limits, for the study overall: Because cDNA was sequenced instead of genomic DNA, activated cells with high expression could be over-represented, although the groups did not differ in activation or CD3 levels. HLA sub-analyses involved small numbers of individuals, so any influence of HLA type on TCRB rearrangement remained unresolved. Naive, central memory and regulatory TCRB repertoires appeared more similar among patients than among healthy donors. Type 1 diabetes patients showed a moderate but significant shortening of TCRB CDR3 length in all four CD4+ subsets. PCR might favor shorter templates, but patient and control samples were amplified and corrected together, so any skew would affect both groups equally. At VDJ recombination sites, type 1 diabetes patients had fewer insertions and more deleted nucleotides, which implies abnormalities in thymic rearrangement.

The CDR3 goes from the cysteine to the phenylalanine over 15 residues. Just the 45-base CDR3 DNA is kept, in frame starting at base 1. CDR1 and CDR2 are drawn from the germline V gene: SGHTA, FQGTGA. V is clipped by 2 bases and J by 1 base, and the sequence between their germline boundaries is 11 bases long. Sequencing was carried out using naive CD4+ T cells from blood. The cell subset or site label, read with the paper, signifies: true naive CD4+ T cells. The source is a woman in her twenties or thirties in good health. The V and J segments used are TRBV7-3 and TRBJ1-1, with the identity of the D gene unclear. CDR3 sequence: CASSLLNAENTEAFF. The nucleotide sequence is given as TGTGCCAGCAGCTTACTGAATGCAGAGAACACTGAAGCTTTCTTT.